The clone carrying this T cell receptor beta chain came up a few times. Its antigen remains unknown. This record comes from a study of CD8 T cells in ankylosing spondylitis. Findings of the study overall: The study identified a TCR beta motif of fewer than 10 highly homologous variants that appeared characteristic of ankylosing spondylitis blood.

V lost 4 bases, J lost 6 bases, and 21 bases lay in between. The CDR3 loop spans 16 amino acids. Germline loops: CDR1 SGHKS, CDR2 YYEKEE (reference sequence). Molecular-barcoded quantitative 5'-RACE produced these TCR beta libraries. MiXCR, run by TCRdb on the 5' RACE reads, gives a single entry per CDR3 protein. The repertoire holds under 400,000 distinct CDR3 sequences, around a tenth seen once, with roughly a tenth in the top ten. The sample comprised blood, either unsorted or a sorted T cell fraction (not recorded which). The sequence was obtained from a female donor with ankylosing spondylitis or in good health (not recorded which). The rearrangement links TRBV5-5 to TRBJ2-3, with D perhaps given as TRBD1 or TRBD2 (5 bases each). CDR3 residues: CASSAPGPTAGDTQYF. The CDR3 DNA is TGTGCCAGCAGCGCACCGGGACCAACCGCTGGCGATACGCAGTATTTT.